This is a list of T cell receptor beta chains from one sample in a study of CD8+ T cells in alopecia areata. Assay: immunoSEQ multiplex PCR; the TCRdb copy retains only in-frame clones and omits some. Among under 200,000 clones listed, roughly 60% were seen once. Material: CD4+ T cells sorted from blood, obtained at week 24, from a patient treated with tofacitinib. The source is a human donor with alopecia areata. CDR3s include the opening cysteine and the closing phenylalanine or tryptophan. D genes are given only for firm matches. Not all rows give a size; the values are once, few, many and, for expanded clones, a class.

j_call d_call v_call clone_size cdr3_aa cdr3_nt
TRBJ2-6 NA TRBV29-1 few CSVGLMGTGANVLTF TGCAGCGTGGGGTTGATGGGGACTGGGGCCAACGTCCTGACTTTC
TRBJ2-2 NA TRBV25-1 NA CASSRLAETNTGELFF TGTGCCAGCAGTCGGCTAGCCGAGACGAACACCGGGGAGCTGTTTTTT
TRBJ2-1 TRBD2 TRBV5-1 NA CASSLASGGNEQFF TGCGCCAGCAGCTTGGCTAGCGGGGGCAATGAGCAGTTCTTC
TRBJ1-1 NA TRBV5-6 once CASSLAAGNTEAFF TGTGCCAGCAGCTTGGCAGCAGGGAACACTGAAGCTTTCTTT
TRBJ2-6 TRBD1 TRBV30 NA CAWLAGQGRAGANVLTF TGTGCCTGGCTCGCGGGACAGGGCAGGGCTGGGGCCAACGTCCTGACTTTC
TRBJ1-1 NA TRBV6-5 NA CASSYLTRGTEAFF TGTGCCAGCAGTTATTTAACTCGAGGGACTGAAGCTTTCTTT
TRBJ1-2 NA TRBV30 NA CAWSSVSVYGYTF TGTGCCTGGAGTTCAGTCAGCGTCTATGGCTACACCTTC
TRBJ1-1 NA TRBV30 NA CAWSTGAGAFF TGTGCCTGGAGTACCGGGGCCGGAGCTTTCTTT
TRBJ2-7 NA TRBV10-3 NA CAISDGVAEQYF TGTGCCATCAGTGATGGGGTTGCCGAGCAGTACTTC
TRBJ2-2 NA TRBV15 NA CATSREITGFGATGELFF TGTGCCACCAGCAGGGAAATAACAGGTTTTGGGGCCACCGGGGAGCTGTTTTTT
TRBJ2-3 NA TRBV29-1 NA CSVGFITGGDTQYF TGCAGCGTTGGGTTTATTACTGGTGGAGATACGCAGTATTTT
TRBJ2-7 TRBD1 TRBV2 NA CASSVQGMSYEQYF TGTGCCAGCAGCGTACAGGGGATGTCCTACGAGCAGTACTTC
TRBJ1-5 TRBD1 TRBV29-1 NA CSVRGSGQGNQPQHF TGCAGCGTTAGGGGCTCGGGACAGGGGAACCAGCCCCAGCATTTT
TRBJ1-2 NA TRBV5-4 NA CASRSEGGLNYGYTF TGTGCCAGCAGAAGTGAAGGGGGACTTAACTATGGCTACACCTTC
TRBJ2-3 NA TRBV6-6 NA CASSPTPDTQYF TGTGCCAGCAGTCCGACCCCGGATACGCAGTATTTT
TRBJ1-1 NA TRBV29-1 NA CSVTDGNTEAFF TGCAGCGTGACGGACGGGAACACTGAAGCTTTCTTT
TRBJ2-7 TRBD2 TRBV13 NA CASSFQSGLGGSEQYF TGTGCCAGCAGCTTCCAATCAGGCTTAGGCGGGAGCGAGCAGTACTTC
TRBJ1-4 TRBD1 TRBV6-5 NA CASSYRAGGRHEKLFF TGTGCCAGCAGTTACAGGGCAGGGGGGAGGCATGAAAAACTGTTTTTT
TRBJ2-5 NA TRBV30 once CAWTEQETQYF TGTGCCTGGACAGAGCAAGAGACCCAGTACTTC
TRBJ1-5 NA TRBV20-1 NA CSAGLGRAQHF TGCAGTGCTGGACTGGGTCGGGCCCAGCATTTT
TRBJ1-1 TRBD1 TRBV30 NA CAWSALDRATEAFF TGTGCCTGGAGTGCTCTAGACAGGGCAACTGAAGCTTTCTTT
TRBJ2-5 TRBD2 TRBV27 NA CASSLSASGAGETQYF TGTGCCAGCAGTTTATCGGCTAGCGGGGCGGGGGAGACCCAGTACTTC
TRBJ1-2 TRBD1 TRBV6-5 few CASTWDRGLNYGYTF TGTGCCAGCACCTGGGACAGGGGGCTCAACTATGGCTACACCTTC
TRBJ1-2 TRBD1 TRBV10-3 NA CAIKLTGLYGYTF TGTGCCATCAAGTTGACAGGGCTCTATGGCTACACCTTC
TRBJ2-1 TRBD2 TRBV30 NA CAGRGWGLPNSTIF TGTGCCGGGAGGGGTTGGGGACTACCGAACAGCACGATCTTC
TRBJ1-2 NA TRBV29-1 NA CSVAVRQASNYGYTF TGCAGCGTTGCCGTCCGACAAGCCTCTAACTATGGCTACACCTTC
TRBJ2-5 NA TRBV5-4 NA CASSPGYQETQYF TGTGCCAGCAGCCCGGGGTACCAAGAGACCCAGTACTTC
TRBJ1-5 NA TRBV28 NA CASSPTGFYQPQHF TGTGCCAGCAGCCCAACAGGGTTTTATCAGCCCCAGCATTTT
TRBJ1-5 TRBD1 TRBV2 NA CASSGRTGINQPQHF TGTGCCAGCAGTGGTCGGACAGGGATCAATCAGCCCCAGCATTTT
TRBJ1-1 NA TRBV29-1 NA CSVAGRANTEAFF TGCAGCGTTGCAGGCAGGGCGAACACTGAAGCTTTCTTT
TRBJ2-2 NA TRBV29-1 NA CSVIQQRATGELFF TGCAGCGTCATACAGCAGCGGGCCACCGGGGAGCTGTTTTTT
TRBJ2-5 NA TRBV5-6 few CASSLNWETQYF TGTGCCAGCAGCTTGAATTGGGAGACCCAGTACTTC
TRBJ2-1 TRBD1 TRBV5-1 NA CASSLDRGPNEQFF TGCGCCAGCAGCTTGGACAGGGGGCCTAATGAGCAGTTCTTC
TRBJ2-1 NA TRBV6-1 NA CASSVDLSGGFEQFF TGTGCCAGCAGTGTTGACCTCTCCGGTGGTTTTGAGCAGTTCTTC
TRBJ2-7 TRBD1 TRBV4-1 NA CASSQQTGEQYF TGCGCCAGCAGCCAACAGACAGGGGAGCAGTACTTC
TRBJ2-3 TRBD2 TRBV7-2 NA CASSSSGGGTDTQYF TGTGCCAGCAGCTCTTCGGGGGGGGGCACAGATACGCAGTATTTT
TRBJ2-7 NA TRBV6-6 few CASSYRQPTNEQYF TGTGCCAGCAGTTACCGACAGCCTACGAACGAGCAGTACTTC
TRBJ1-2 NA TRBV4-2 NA CASSQVTTELRGYTF TGTGCCAGCAGCCAAGTAACAACCGAACTTAGGGGCTACACCTTC
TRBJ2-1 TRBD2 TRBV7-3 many CASSPIGGGIDNEQFF TGTGCCAGCAGCCCAATAGGCGGGGGGATTGACAATGAGCAGTTCTTC
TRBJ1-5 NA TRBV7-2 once CASSLEGREPQHF TGTGCCAGCAGCTTGGAGGGTCGAGAGCCCCAGCATTTT
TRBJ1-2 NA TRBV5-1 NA CASSLARQGGGYTF TGCGCCAGCAGCTTGGCCAGGCAGGGAGGGGGCTACACCTTC
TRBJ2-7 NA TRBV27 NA CASSFKQGIHEQYF TGTGCCAGCAGTTTCAAACAGGGTATCCACGAGCAGTACTTC
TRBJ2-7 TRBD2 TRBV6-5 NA CASSSPGGGPYEQYF TGTGCCAGCAGTTCCCCGGGCGGGGGACCCTACGAGCAGTACTTC
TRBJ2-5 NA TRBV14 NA CASSHGETQYF TGTGCCAGCAGCCACGGGGAGACCCAGTACTTC
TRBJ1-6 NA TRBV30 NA CAWLNRVGSPLHF TGTGCCTGGCTGAACAGGGTGGGATCACCCCTCCACTTT